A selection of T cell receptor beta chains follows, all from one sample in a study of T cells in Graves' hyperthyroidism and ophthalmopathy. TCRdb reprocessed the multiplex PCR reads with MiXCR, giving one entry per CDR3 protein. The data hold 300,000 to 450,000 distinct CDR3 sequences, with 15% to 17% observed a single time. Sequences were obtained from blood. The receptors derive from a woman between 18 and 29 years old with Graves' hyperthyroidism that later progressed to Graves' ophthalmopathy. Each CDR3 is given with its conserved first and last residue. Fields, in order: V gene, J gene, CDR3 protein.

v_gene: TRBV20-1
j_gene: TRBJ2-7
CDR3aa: CSAADSYEQYF

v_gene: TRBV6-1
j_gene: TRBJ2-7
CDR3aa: CASPGEAGWNEQYF

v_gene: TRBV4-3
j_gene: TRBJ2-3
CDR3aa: CASSQTNPGRTQYF

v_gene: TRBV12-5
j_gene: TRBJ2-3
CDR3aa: CASGSGRAADTQYF

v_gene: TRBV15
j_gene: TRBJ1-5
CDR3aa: CATSRDRGVGQPQHF

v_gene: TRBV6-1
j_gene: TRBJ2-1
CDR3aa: CASSRLLAGGGNEQFF

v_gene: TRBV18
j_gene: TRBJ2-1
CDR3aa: CASSPLTGVRNEQFF

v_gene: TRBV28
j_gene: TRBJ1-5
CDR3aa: CASRLQGNNQPQHF

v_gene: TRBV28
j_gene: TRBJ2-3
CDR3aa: CASSLSGGLNPTDTQYF

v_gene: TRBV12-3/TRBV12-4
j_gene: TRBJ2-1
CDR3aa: CASSLGTSGRVAYNEQFF